Following are 18 T cell receptor beta chains from one sample sequenced in a study of blood T cell repertoires in COVID-19. The table came from immunoSEQ multiplex PCR; TCRdb's copy has only in-frame clones and leaves some out. The sample consists of fewer than 80,000 clones, roughly 75% of them appearing once. Sequenced: peripheral blood. All receptors come from a man in his fifties or sixties with COVID-19, enrolled during active disease.

This clone appeared once. This chain links TRBV5-5 with TRBJ2-3, with TRBD1 identical over 9 bases. The ends lost 3 bases at V and 5 bases at J; junction bases unmatched: 4. Germline V gives CDR1 SGHKS, CDR2 YYEKEE (reference sequence). The length of the CDR3 is 14 residues. The CDR3, as DNA: TGTGCCAGCAGCTCGGACAGGGGAGGAGATACGCAGTATTTT. This sequence encodes CASSSDRGGDTQYF.

The chain recombines TRBV3-1 (or the pseudogene TRBV3-2) with TRBJ1-1, with unresolved D. CDR1 and CDR2 from the germline V gene are LGHDT and YNNKEL (reference sequence). Trimming took off 1 base at V and 1 base at J, with 7 bases between the two ends. The CDR3 runs to 14 residues. The CDR3 nucleotides read TGTGCCAGCAGCCAAGCCACAGCGAACACTGAAGCTTTCTTT. Translating gives CASSQATANTEAFF.

The rearrangement links TRBV6-1 to TRBJ2-1; maybe TRBD1 (6 bases). V lost 1 base to trimming and J lost 0 bases, with 13 bases between them. The germline V gene has CDR1 MNHNS and CDR2 SASEGT. This CDR3 contains 17 residues. The CDR3 here is CASSEETGLASYNEQFF. CDR3 sequence (DNA): TGTGCCAGCAGTGAAGAAACAGGGCTGGCCTCCTACAATGAGCAGTTCTTC.

This chain joins TRBV29-1 and TRBJ1-2, with D possibly being TRBD1 (5 bases). CDR3 length: 13 amino acids. Trimming removed 7 bases at V and 6 bases at J, with 18 bases between. Per germline, CDR1 SQVTM and CDR2 ANQGSEA. CDR3 residues: CSAWDSLRDGYTF. Here the CDR3 DNA reads TGCAGCGCGTGGGACTCCCTGAGGGATGGCTACACCTTC.

DNA for the CDR3: TGCGCCAGCAGCAGTTCGTACGAAGGCTACACCTTC. Protein sequence: CASSSSYEGYTF. The rearrangement joins TRBV10-2 to TRBJ1-2; D unclear. The CDR3 has 12 residues. The germline V gene has CDR1 WSHSY and CDR2 SAAADI. Trimming cost V 6 bases and J 8 bases, with 13 bases left between them.

The V gene is TRBV23-1, the J gene TRBJ1-5, with 7 positions matching TRBD1. TRBV23-1 is sorted into the ORF group, with uncertain function. With V trimmed by 6 bases and J by 3 bases, 8 bases remained unmatched. This CDR3 has 15 residues. The CDR3 sequence is CASRGRDSNNQPQHF. CDR3 DNA: TGCGCCAGCAGAGGCCGGGACAGCAACAATCAGCCCCAGCATTTT.

The chain couples TRBV2 to TRBJ1-6; 7 nucleotides agree with TRBD1. Germline V gene sequence: CDR1 SNHLY, CDR2 FYNNEI. The CDR3 loop spans 16 amino acids. V lost 2 bases to trimming and J lost 10 bases; unmatched junction nucleotides: 11. The CDR3 sequence is CASSEPGGRGKSPLHF. The CDR3 DNA follows: TGTGCCAGCAGTGAACCCGGTGGCAGGGGGAAATCACCCCTCCACTTT.

This clone has a single count. The chain uses TRBV27 and TRBJ2-2; D gene uncertain. The V gene's germline CDR1 is MNHEY and CDR2 SMNVEV (reference sequence). The CDR3 loop spans 13 amino acids. V dropped 2 bases and J dropped 6 bases, with 7 bases sitting between them. Written as DNA, the CDR3 is TGTGCCAGCAGTTTAAGATCAGCCGGGGAGCTGTTTTTT. It yields the protein CASSLRSAGELFF.

The chain combines TRBV5-1 with TRBJ2-3, with 7 bases lining up with TRBD1. This CDR3 is 15 amino acids long. Germline V lookup: CDR1 SGHRS, CDR2 YFSETQ. J gave up 6 bases and V 3 bases, and 10 bases lay outside the gene matches. The CDR3 DNA reads TGCGCCAGCAGCTCAAGGGACAGCGGACATGATACGCAGTATTTT. This codes for CASSSRDSGHDTQYF.

This chain uses TRBV27 with TRBJ2-1, with D possibly matching TRBD2 (6 bases). Germline V gene data show CDR1 as MNHEY and CDR2 as SMNVEV (reference sequence). Trimming stripped 5 bases from V and 2 bases from J, with 13 bases between. CDR3 length equals 15 residues. The CDR3 is CASSLIAAPYNEQFF. In DNA, the CDR3 is TGTGCCAGCAGTCTGATAGCGGCACCCTACAATGAGCAGTTCTTC.

This clone has only one observation. The genes are TRBV3-1 (or the pseudogene TRBV3-2) and TRBJ2-7; 7 bases are shared with TRBD1. The CDR3 runs to 16 residues. Trimming removed 4 bases from V and 1 base from J; junction bases left unmatched: 10. Germline CDR1 and CDR2: LGHDT and YNNKEL (reference sequence). CDR3 sequence: CASSLNRGTVSYEQYF. The CDR3 region has the DNA TGTGCCAGCAGCCTTAACAGGGGCACGGTATCCTACGAGCAGTACTTC.

The chain employs TRBV24-1 and TRBJ2-2; the D gene is possibly TRBD2 (5 bases). This CDR3 comprises 16 residues. The ends were cut back, 5 bases at V and 1 base at J, with 13 bases in the middle. The germline V gene has CDR1 KGHDR and CDR2 SFDVKD. CDR3: CATSAPGRGNTGELFF. CDR3 in DNA: TGTGCCACCAGTGCCCCAGGACGGGGGAACACCGGGGAGCTGTTTTTT.

This chain joins TRBV28 and TRBJ2-3; D gene ambiguous. Germline V gene lookup returns CDR1 MDHEN and CDR2 SYDVKM. The CDR3 extends over 12 amino acids. The germline V and J ends were trimmed by 2 bases and 5 bases, with 5 bases remaining between them. CDR3 nucleotide sequence: TGTGCCAGCAGTTTAGCGGAAGATACGCAGTATTTT. This encodes CASSLAEDTQYF.

This clone has just one count. This chain joins TRBV28 and TRBJ1-4; 8 bases are a match to TRBD1. Germline-derived CDR1 and CDR2 are MDHEN and SYDVKM. V lost 5 bases, J lost 5 bases, and 4 bases stayed unmatched. The length of the CDR3 is 14 residues. The CDR3 protein is CASSGDRRNEKLFF. The CDR3 coding sequence is TGTGCCAGCAGTGGGGACAGGAGGAATGAAAAACTGTTTTTT.

V usage is TRBV11-2 and J usage is TRBJ2-3; 8 nucleotides agree with TRBD2. Unmatched junction bases numbered 1, after V lost 1 base and J lost 1 base. CDR1 is SGHAT and CDR2 is FQNNGV in the germline V gene. The CDR3 consists of 15 residues. Here the CDR3 DNA reads TGTGCCAGCAGCTTAGGGCGGGGGGGCACAGATACGCAGTATTTT. Encoded protein: CASSLGRGGTDTQYF.

This rearrangement joins TRBV3-1 (or the pseudogene TRBV3-2) to TRBJ2-3; 9 bases align to TRBD1. This CDR3 region has 15 residues. V lost 5 bases and J lost 5; bases outside the gene matches: 8. Germline V gives CDR1 LGHDT, CDR2 YNNKEL (reference sequence). CDR3 DNA: TGTGCCAGCAGCTCCCGGACAGGGGTGGTAGATACGCAGTATTTT. Protein: CASSSRTGVVDTQYF.

This chain uses TRBV7-9 with TRBJ2-3, with D tentatively TRBD1 (6 bases). V gave up 6 bases and J gave up 0 bases, with 16 bases separating them. The CDR3 loop spans 16 amino acids. Germline V CDR1 and CDR2: SEHNR, FQNEAQ (reference sequence). In DNA, the CDR3 is TGTGCCAGCAGGTCGGGACACCCGGGGAGCACAGATACGCAGTATTTT. It specifies CASRSGHPGSTDTQYF.

The rearrangement uses TRBV19 and TRBJ1-5, with D unclear. There are 14 residues in the CDR3. CDR1 is LNHDA, CDR2 SQIVND, per germline (reference sequence). V gave up 7 bases and J gave up 1 base, with 11 bases separating them. CDR3 DNA sequence: TGTGCCAGTAATCGGGGAGTAAGCAATCAGCCCCAGCATTTT. Protein sequence: CASNRGVSNQPQHF.